This is a list of T cell receptor beta chains from one sample in a study of cytomegalovirus exposure and HLA in healthy donors. This table comes from immunoSEQ multiplex PCR, and its TCRdb copy is limited to in-frame clones, with some not included. The table lists about 300,000 clones, roughly 85% of them singletons. Sequencing was performed on PBMCs. These receptors originate from a man aged 35-49 years in good health and CMV-seropositive. The CDR3 runs from the conserved cysteine through the conserved F or W. D genes are given only for firm matches. Part of the rows lack a size; the others show once, few, many or a class for expanded clones.

cdr3_aa cdr3_nt d_call clone_size j_call v_call
CASSVTSGAYNEQFF TGTGCCAGCAGCGTTACTAGCGGAGCCTACAATGAGCAGTTCTTC TRBD2 NA TRBJ2-1 TRBV9
CSTKDSSNTGELFF TGCAGCACAAAGGACAGCTCGAACACCGGGGAGCTGTTTTTT NA NA TRBJ2-2 TRBV29-1
CASSPPGSYGYTF TGTGCCAGCTCACCACCGGGCAGCTATGGCTACACCTTC NA NA TRBJ1-2 TRBV18
CASSLEGLATYNEQFF TGCGCCAGCAGCTTGGAGGGTCTAGCCACCTACAATGAGCAGTTCTTC NA NA TRBJ2-1 TRBV5-1
CASSLWGPEAFF TGTGCCAGCAGCTTATGGGGCCCTGAAGCTTTCTTT NA NA TRBJ1-1 TRBV11-2
CASSSRREGLYEQYF TGTGCCAGCAGTTCTCGGCGGGAGGGCCTCTACGAGCAGTACTTC TRBD2 NA TRBJ2-7 TRBV27
CASSFQGQGVSGSTIYF TGTGCCAGCAGCTTTCAGGGACAGGGGGTTTCTGGAAGCACCATATATTTT TRBD1 NA TRBJ1-3 TRBV7-9
CASSPGGHLSYEQYF TGTGCCAGCAGCCCCGGGGGGCATCTCTCCTACGAGCAGTACTTC NA NA TRBJ2-7 TRBV11-2
CASSKGQSSYEQYF TGTGCCAGCAGCAAGGGACAGAGCTCCTACGAGCAGTACTTC TRBD1 NA TRBJ2-7 TRBV5-4
CASSLAHTDTQYF TGCGCCAGCAGCTTGGCCCACACAGATACGCAGTATTTT NA NA TRBJ2-3 TRBV5-1
CASSQTDYGYTF TGTGCCAGCAGCCAGACAGATTATGGCTACACCTTC NA NA TRBJ1-2 TRBV6-5
CAIRRNALDRGAYEQYF TGTGCCATCAGGCGAAATGCCTTAGACAGGGGGGCCTACGAGCAGTACTTC TRBD1 once TRBJ2-7 TRBV10-3
CASSRPRGDTEAFF TGTGCCAGCAGCCGACCCAGGGGAGACACTGAAGCTTTCTTT NA NA TRBJ1-1 TRBV6-1
CASSRDSGANVLTF TGTGCCAGCAGCCGGGACTCCGGGGCCAACGTCCTGACTTTC NA once TRBJ2-6 TRBV13
CASSVAGGASGPYEQYF TGTGCCAGCAGCGTAGCCGGGGGGGCTAGCGGTCCTTACGAGCAGTACTTC TRBD2 NA TRBJ2-7 TRBV9
CASSQDLGGGGYTF TGCGCCAGCAGCCAAGATTTAGGAGGTGGGGGCTACACCTTC NA once TRBJ1-2 TRBV4-3
CASSWTGGVYEQYF TGTGCCAGCAGTTGGACAGGGGGCGTTTACGAGCAGTACTTC TRBD1 NA TRBJ2-7 TRBV6-6
CSVGFLAGVVGTDTQYF TGCAGCGTTGGATTCCTAGCGGGAGTAGTGGGGACAGATACGCAGTATTTT TRBD2 NA TRBJ2-3 TRBV29-1
CASRATGGSGNTIYF TGTGCCAGCAGGGCGACAGGGGGAAGTGGAAACACCATATATTTT TRBD1 once TRBJ1-3 TRBV28
CASGLGAMGVRGYTF TGTGCTAGTGGTTTGGGGGCGATGGGTGTTCGTGGCTACACCTTC NA NA TRBJ1-2 TRBV12-5
CASRYMETQYF TGTGCCAGCAGATATATGGAGACCCAGTACTTC NA NA TRBJ2-5 TRBV7-2
CASSPARDSEAFF TGTGCCAGCTCACCCGCGCGGGACAGTGAAGCTTTCTTT TRBD1 NA TRBJ1-1 TRBV18
CASSMRRGSYNEQFF TGTGCCAGTAGTATGAGGAGGGGCTCCTACAATGAGCAGTTCTTC NA once TRBJ2-1 TRBV19
CASSFDQGYQETQYF TGTGCCAGCAGCTTCGATCAGGGCTACCAAGAGACCCAGTACTTC NA NA TRBJ2-5 TRBV7-8
CASSQARELYNEQFF TGCGCCAGCAGCCAAGCGAGGGAACTCTACAATGAGCAGTTCTTC NA NA TRBJ2-1 TRBV4-3
CACAGAGLVDTQYF TGTGCCTGCGCGGGGGCAGGGTTGGTAGATACGCAGTATTTT NA NA TRBJ2-3 TRBV28
CASSQEGAGLAGAGEQFF TGCGCCAGCAGCCAAGAAGGTGCGGGACTAGCGGGAGCAGGTGAGCAGTTCTTC TRBD2 once TRBJ2-1 TRBV4-1
CASSLWTPGGETQYF TGTGCCAGCAGCTTATGGACACCGGGGGGGGAGACCCAGTACTTC TRBD2 NA TRBJ2-5 TRBV7-8
CASSQALAGGIYEQFF TGTGCCAGCAGCCAAGCCCTAGCGGGAGGTATATATGAGCAGTTCTTC TRBD2 NA TRBJ2-1 TRBV4-2
CASSYDTRYNSPLHF TGTGCCAGCAGTTACGACACCCGCTATAATTCACCCCTCCACTTT NA NA TRBJ1-6 TRBV6-5
CASSWPDRDNSPLHF TGCGCCAGCAGCTGGCCTGACAGGGATAATTCACCCCTCCACTTT TRBD1 NA TRBJ1-6 TRBV5-1
CASSRTAGELFF TGTGCCAGCAGTCGGACAGCCGGGGAGCTGTTTTTT NA NA TRBJ2-2 TRBV27
CASGWASGNGVQETQYF TGTGCCAGCGGGTGGGCTAGCGGGAACGGGGTACAAGAGACCCAGTACTTC TRBD2 NA TRBJ2-5 TRBV28
CASSPGEVAGGPGNEQFF TGTGCCAGCAGCCCGGGGGAGGTAGCGGGAGGGCCAGGGAATGAGCAGTTCTTC TRBD2 NA TRBJ2-1 TRBV9
CASSDSSYEQYF TGTGCCAGCAGTGACAGCTCCTACGAGCAGTACTTC NA NA TRBJ2-7 TRBV27
CASRRDGGTGNTIYF TGTGCCAGCAGACGGGACGGGGGGACTGGAAACACCATATATTTT NA NA TRBJ1-3 TRBV7-2
CAISESQGRTEAFF TGTGCCATCAGTGAGTCACAGGGACGCACTGAAGCTTTCTTT NA few TRBJ1-1 TRBV6-5